This T cell receptor beta chain was identified in a study of T cells in Graves' hyperthyroidism and ophthalmopathy. Overall study findings and caveats: In the analysis, a 13 V-J model separated ophthalmopathy from stable hyperthyroidism. Peripheral blood also featured most of the thyroid clonotypes expanded above 0.001.

Diagnostic decisions used clinical symptoms, serum thyroxine and TRAb, thyroid ultrasound and orbital computed tomography. The PBMCs were taken from approximately 9.7 ml of fresh peripheral blood. Trimming removed 4 bases from V and 4 bases from J; junction bases left unmatched: 2. CDR1 and CDR2 from the germline V gene are MNHEY and SMNVEV (reference sequence). This CDR3 has 15 residues. For this clonotype: Its antigen is not known.

Amplification of TCR beta CDR3 regions was performed using RNA transcripts as template. A set of HTBI primers served as the primers for a first-round RT-PCR of the TCR CDR3. MiXCR, applied by TCRdb to the multiplex PCR reads, yields one record per CDR3 protein. The table lists a few hundred thousand distinct CDR3 sequences, roughly 15% of them singletons. What was sequenced was blood. The receptor comes from a woman between 50 and 59 years old with Graves' hyperthyroidism that later progressed to Graves' ophthalmopathy. This sequence joins TRBV27 and TRBJ2-7; 15 nucleotides align to TRBD2. The CDR3 coding sequence is TGTGCCAGCAGTTGGGGGACTAGCGGGGGGTACGAGCAGTACTTC. Amino acid sequence: CASSWGTSGGYEQYF.